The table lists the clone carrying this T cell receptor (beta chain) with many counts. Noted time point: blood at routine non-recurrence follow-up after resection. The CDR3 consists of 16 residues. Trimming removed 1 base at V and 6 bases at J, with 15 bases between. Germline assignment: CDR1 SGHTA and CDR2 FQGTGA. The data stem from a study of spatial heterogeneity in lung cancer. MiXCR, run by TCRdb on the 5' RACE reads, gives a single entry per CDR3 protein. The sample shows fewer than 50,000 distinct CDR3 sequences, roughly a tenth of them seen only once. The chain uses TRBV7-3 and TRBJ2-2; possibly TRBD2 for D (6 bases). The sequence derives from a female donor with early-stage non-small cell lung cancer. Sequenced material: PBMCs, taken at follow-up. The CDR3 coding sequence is TGTGCCAGCAGCTTAAATGCGGGGTTTAAAGCCGGGGAGCTGTTTTTT. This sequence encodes CASSLNAGFKAGELFF.